This T cell receptor (beta chain) appears in the sequencing data of a study of T cell repertoires in cytomegalovirus infection. The CDR3 sequence is 12 residues long. The germline V and J ends were trimmed by 5 bases and 12 bases, with 17 bases remaining between them. Germline loops: CDR1 SGHVS, CDR2 FQNEAQ. This clonotype was observed many times. Its antigen remains unidentified. Whole-study findings and limits: HLA-C-restricted CMV clonotypes gave the most frequent clonotype in two of eight donors.

TCRdb independently ran MiXCR on the reads; one entry per CDR3 protein. The sample consists of about 340,000 distinct CDR3 sequences, 25% to 35% of them appearing once. The sequencing used cultured PBMCs, collected from culture after CMV antigen stimulation. This chain connects TRBV7-8 to TRBJ2-7; D is tentatively TRBD1 or TRBD2 (6 bases each). This TCR was sampled from a human donor in good health (CMV status not recorded). Some clones in this sample may be carry-over from other donors' samples. The DNA for the CDR3 is TGTGCCAGCAGCCTCGGGGGCCGGGACTTGTACTTC. Encoded protein: CASSLGGRDLYF. The full variable domain, rest sourced from reference TRBV7-8 and TRBJ2-7, is GAGVSQSPRYKVAKRGQDVALRCDPISGHVSLFWYQQALGQGPEFLTYFQNEAQLDKSGLPSDRFFAERPEGSVSTLKIQRTQQEDSAVYLCASSLGGRDLYFGPGTRLTVT.